This section outlines one TCR beta chain sequence together with its context. The data derive from a study of blood T cell repertoires in COVID-19. Whole-study context: Donors in the United States, Italy and Spain gave samples during acute or convalescent COVID-19. Sources were T cells, B-cell-depleted T cells, or PBMCs; the material itself was cDNA or gDNA.

Authors' analysis steps: Scientists estimated how many nucleated cells there were by amplifying reference gene primers. Using immunoSEQ multiplex PCR, the repertoire was profiled, and TCRdb retains in-frame clones only, with some absent. V, J and clone size are those of that table, while D and trimming were read from the DNA. Of roughly 41,000 clones in the sample, about 85% were seen once. Sequencing used peripheral blood. This clonotype was sampled from a man aged 50-59 years with active COVID-19.

For the CDR3, the DNA is TGCGCCACCCACACCGGGACAGGCGGAACGTCCGCAATTGTTGCAACTAATGAAAAACTGTTTTTT. It specifies CATHTGTGGTSAIVATNEKLFF. The chain couples TRBV10-2 to TRBJ1-4, with 8 positions matching TRBD1. CDR1 WSHSY and CDR2 SAAADI come from the germline V gene. The V segment lost 10 bases and the J segment 0 bases; nucleotides outside the gene matches: 28. CDR3 length: 22 amino acids.